These 7 T cell receptor beta chains were all obtained from the same sample, sequenced in a study of shared clonotypes between healthy human individuals. Clones were sequenced by immunoSEQ multiplex PCR, and TCRdb holds only the in-frame ones, with some missing. The table shows over 950,000 clones, with 70% to 85% occurring only once. Sequencing used memory CD4+ T cells from PBMCs. Subset in this sample: CD45RA-negative fraction. The receptor source for this set is a young man in good health. Some clones in this sample may be carry-over from other donors' samples.

V is TRBV28 and J is TRBJ2-1, with 13 bases fitting TRBD2. Germline CDR1 is MDHEN and CDR2 is SYDVKM. The CDR3 loop spans 20 amino acids. V was pared by 5 bases and J by 0 bases, with 13 bases of the junction left unmatched. The CDR3 is CASSAITPRTSGSSYNEQFF. CDR3 nucleotides: TGTGCCAGCAGTGCTATTACCCCGCGGACTAGCGGGAGCTCCTACAATGAGCAGTTCTTC.

The rearrangement joins TRBV4-3 to TRBJ2-7, with 8 positions matching TRBD2. Trimming at V came to 0 bases and at J to 2 bases, leaving 3 bases not matched to a gene. This CDR3 has 15 residues. Per germline, CDR1 LGHNA and CDR2 YSLEER. The DNA of the CDR3 is TGCGCCAGCAGCCAAGAACTAGCGGCACCCTACGAGCAGTACTTC. This sequence encodes CASSQELAAPYEQYF.

This rearrangement joins TRBV9 to TRBJ2-1, with D possibly TRBD1 on 5 matching bases. The length of the CDR3 is 15 residues. From germline, CDR1 is SGDLS and CDR2 YYNGEE. V lost 0 bases to trimming and J lost 7 bases, with 14 bases between them. Written as DNA, the CDR3 is TGTGCCAGCAGCGTAGTATCTCAGGGTAGTAATGAGCAGTTCTTC. Its protein product is CASSVVSQGSNEQFF.

V and J are TRBV19 and TRBJ1-1, with D possibly matching TRBD1 (5 bases). CDR1 and CDR2 (germline): LNHDA, SQIVND (reference sequence). The CDR3 has 14 amino acids. V gave up 5 bases and J gave up 5 bases, with 15 bases separating them. The CDR3, as DNA: TGTGCCAGTAGTGTTCAGGGAACTTGGACTGAAGCTTTCTTT. It encodes CASSVQGTWTEAFF. The variable domain in full, with the rest retrieved from reference TRBV19 and TRBJ1-1, is DGGITQSPKYLFRKEGQNVTLSCEQNLNHDAMYWYRQDPGQGLRLIYYSQIVNDFQKGDIAEGYSVSREKKESFPLTVTSAQKNPTAFYLCASSVQGTWTEAFFGQGTRLTVV.

The chain employs TRBV5-4 and TRBJ1-1; no clear D gene. V was shortened by 4 bases and J by 4 bases, with 17 bases between the two germline ends. The CDR3 is 15 residues long. The V gene's germline CDR1 is SGHNT and CDR2 YYREEE (reference sequence). The CDR3 region is CASSPPGQPGTEAFF. In DNA, the CDR3 is TGTGCCAGCAGCCCCCCAGGCCAGCCGGGCACTGAAGCTTTCTTT. The full variable domain, rest sourced from reference TRBV5-4 and TRBJ1-1, is ETGVTQSPTHLIKTRGQQVTLRCSSQSGHNTVSWYQQALGQGPQFIFQYYREEENGRGNFPPRFSGLQFPNYSSELNVNALELDDSALYLCASSPPGQPGTEAFFGQGTRLTVV.

The chain recombines TRBV25-1 with TRBJ1-4; a weak D match, TRBD1 (5 bases). This CDR3 contains 12 residues. V shed 6 bases and J shed 15 bases, with 17 bases lying between them. Germline assignment: CDR1 MGHDK and CDR2 SYGVNS. CDR3 protein: CASRDTSSPVFF. The CDR3 DNA sequence: TGTGCCAGCAGGGACACCTCTTCCCCCGTGTTTTTT.

The genes are TRBV2 and TRBJ1-5; possible D gene TRBD1, 5 bases. Trimming shortened V by 3 bases and J by 4 bases, and 7 bases separated the two germline ends. Germline V gene lookup returns CDR1 SNHLY and CDR2 FYNNEI. The CDR3 sequence is 13 residues long. As DNA, the CDR3 is TGTGCCAGCAGTGATGAGGGGAATCAGCCCCAGCATTTT. This sequence encodes CASSDEGNQPQHF.